The 23 T cell receptor beta chains reported below all come from one sample, sequenced in a study of T cells after yellow fever vaccination. A single record per CDR3 protein comes from TCRdb applying MiXCR to the 5' RACE reads. The repertoire includes 500,000 to 700,000 distinct CDR3 sequences, about 19% of them detected once, and approximately 14% sits in the top ten. Sample: PBMCs, taken 15 days after the yellow fever booster vaccination. These receptors were obtained from a man between 25 and 39 years old who received the YFV17D yellow fever vaccine.

This clonotype appeared a few times. V is TRBV11-2 and J is TRBJ2-7; D may match TRBD1 or TRBD2 (6 bases each). In germline, CDR1 is SGHAT, CDR2 FQNNGV. This CDR3 contains 15 residues. V was trimmed by 1 base and J by 7 bases, leaving 17 bases between them. CDR3 DNA sequence: TGTGCCAGCAGCTTAGGGGCGGGAAGGGGGTGGGAGCAGTACTTC. Residues: CASSLGAGRGWEQYF.

The chain carries TRBV5-3 and TRBJ2-2; a weak D match, TRBD1 (6 bases). TRBV5-3 is an open reading frame whose function is uncertain. The V end was cut by 8 bases, the J end by 0 bases, with 14 bases between. The length of the CDR3 is 15 residues. The DNA for the CDR3 is TGTGCCAGCACCAACAGGGTATCGAACACCGGGGAGCTGTTTTTT. Translating it yields CASTNRVSNTGELFF.

The chain uses TRBV20-1 and TRBJ2-5; unclear D gene. Trimming stripped 0 bases from V and 1 base from J, with 9 bases between. CDR1 DFQATT and CDR2 SNEGSKA come from the germline V gene (reference sequence). CDR3 length: 14 amino acids. The CDR3 coding sequence is TGCAGTGCTAGAGAGCCAGTCCCCCAAGAGACCCAGTACTTC. It specifies CSAREPVPQETQYF.

The rearrangement joins TRBV27 to TRBJ1-6; D call uncertain. The V end was cut by 6 bases, the J end by 9 bases, with 18 bases between. The germline CDR1 and CDR2 sequences are MNHEY and SMNVEV (reference sequence). This CDR3 has 15 amino acids. The CDR3 DNA follows: TGTGCCAGCAGGTGGACGGCGTCTAGTGGTTCACCCCTCCACTTT. This translates into CASRWTASSGSPLHF.

The CDR3 here is CASSLGQGTISYEQYF. The CDR3 DNA sequence: TGTGCCAGCAGCCTCGGACAGGGAACCATCTCCTACGAGCAGTACTTC. The chain combines TRBV28 with TRBJ2-7; 8 nucleotides match TRBD1. The CDR3 has 16 residues. The germline CDR1 and CDR2 sequences are MDHEN and SYDVKM. V was pared by 6 bases and J by 0 bases, with 10 bases of the junction left unmatched. Looking up the rest from reference TRBV28 and TRBJ2-7 gives the full variable domain: DVKVTQSSRYLVKRTGEKVFLECVQDMDHENMFWYRQDPGLGLRLIYFSYDVKMKEKGDIPEGYSVSREKKERFSLILESASTNQTSMYLCASSLGQGTISYEQYFGPGTRLTVT.

This clonotype appeared a few times. V and J are TRBV11-2 and TRBJ2-5, with a possible D match to TRBD2 (5 bases). V lost 5 bases, J lost 3 bases, and 16 bases lay in between. Germline V gives CDR1 SGHAT, CDR2 FQNNGV. The CDR3 is 15 residues long. CDR3 bases: TGTGCCAGCAGCCCGCCTTTGACTACCGAAGAGACCCAGTACTTC. Amino acid sequence: CASSPPLTTEETQYF. The whole variable domain, remainder taken from reference TRBV11-2 and TRBJ2-5, is EAGVAQSPRYKIIEKRQSVAFWCNPISGHATLYWYQQILGQGPKLLIQFQNNGVVDDSQLPKDRFSAERLKGVDSTLKIQPAKLEDSAVYLCASSPPLTTEETQYFGPGTRLLVL.

V gene TRBV4-1 combines with J gene TRBJ2-3, with TRBD2 matching 8 bases. With V trimmed by 8 bases and J by 10 bases, 14 bases remained unmatched. Germline assignment: CDR1 MGHRA and CDR2 YSYEKL. The CDR3 contains 14 residues. The CDR3 is CASEAGTSLFPQYF. CDR3 DNA sequence: TGCGCCAGCGAAGCCGGGACTAGTCTCTTTCCGCAGTATTTT.

Written as DNA, the CDR3 is TGCAGCGTCCGCTCTTTGGCAGGGGAGTCCCACGAGCAGTACTTC. Translation: CSVRSLAGESHEQYF. The chain has TRBV29-1 and TRBJ2-7, with a possible D match to TRBD1 (6 bases). Per the germline V gene, CDR1 is SQVTM and CDR2 is ANQGSEA. The ends were cut back, 6 bases at V and 5 bases at J, with 23 bases in the middle. The CDR3 consists of 15 residues.

This clonotype was counted a few times. The chain uses TRBV7-9 and TRBJ2-4; D remains unclear. Trimming removed 3 bases from V and 5 bases from J, with 11 bases in between. The CDR3 consists of 14 residues. The germline gives CDR1 SEHNR, CDR2 FQNEAQ (reference sequence). CDR3 residues: CASSFSLAQNIQYF. The CDR3 DNA is TGTGCCAGCAGCTTTTCCCTGGCCCAAAACATTCAGTACTTC.

A few counts support this clonotype. The rearrangement joins TRBV29-1 to TRBJ2-5, with a possible D match to TRBD2 (7 bases). CDR1 is SQVTM and CDR2 is ANQGSEA in the germline V gene. CDR3 size: 12 residues. V was cut by 7 bases and J by 3 bases, with 12 bases left in between. CDR3 protein: CSAQGGEETQYF. In nucleotides, the CDR3 is TGCAGCGCTCAAGGGGGGGAAGAGACCCAGTACTTC.

This clonotype has more than one count but fewer than ten. The chain links TRBV4-3 to TRBJ2-1, with TRBD1 matching over 8 bases. The ends lost 1 base at V and 8 bases at J; junction bases unmatched: 4. CDR3 length: 14 residues. Germline V gene lookup returns CDR1 LGHNA and CDR2 YSLEER. The CDR3: CASSQGDRGYEQFF. CDR3 DNA sequence: TGCGCCAGCAGCCAAGGTGACAGGGGTTATGAGCAGTTCTTC.

The chain links TRBV7-2 to TRBJ1-5; TRBD1 aligns across 9 bases. The CDR3 sequence is 15 residues long. V was pared by 5 bases and J by 4 bases, with 6 bases of the junction left unmatched. Germline CDR1 and CDR2: SGHTA and FQGNSA. CDR3 coding DNA: TGTGCCAGCAGCCAGAGTGACAGGGGGAATCAGCCCCAGCATTTT. Residues: CASSQSDRGNQPQHF. Variable domain in full (rest from reference TRBV7-2 and TRBJ1-5): GAGVSQSPSNKVTEKGKDVELRCDPISGHTALYWYRQSLGQGLEFLIYFQGNSAPDKSGLPSDRFSAERTGGSVSTLTIQRTQQEDSAVYLCASSQSDRGNQPQHFGDGTRLSIL.

This chain connects TRBV7-2 to TRBJ2-1; 8 bases fit TRBD2. There are 16 residues in the CDR3. Trimming cost V 3 bases and J 7 bases; bases outside gene matches: 11. Germline V gives CDR1 SGHTA, CDR2 FQGNSA. CDR3 DNA: TGTGCCAGCAGCTTGCTATTAGCGGGGAGAGGGAATGAGCAGTTCTTC. This encodes CASSLLLAGRGNEQFF.

This clonotype occurred a few times. The chain recombines TRBV20-1 with TRBJ2-7; D is undetermined. Trimming took off 0 bases at V and 4 bases at J, with 13 bases between the two ends. Germline lookup yields CDR1 DFQATT and CDR2 SNEGSKA (reference sequence). The CDR3 is made up of 14 amino acids. CDR3 in amino acids: CSARDRSARYEQYF. The CDR3 DNA reads as TGCAGTGCTAGAGATAGGAGCGCTCGGTACGAGCAGTACTTC.

This chain connects TRBV30 to TRBJ2-6; no firm D call. V lost 2 bases and J 0 bases, leaving 2 bases between the germline ends. The germline gives CDR1 GTSNPN, CDR2 SVGIG (reference sequence). CDR3 length equals 13 residues. Here the CDR3 DNA reads TGTGCCTGGAGTCCCTCTGGGGCCAACGTCCTGACTTTC. This gives the protein CAWSPSGANVLTF.

The rearrangement uses TRBV6-6 and TRBJ2-2; no clear D. The ends were cut back, 6 bases at V and 15 bases at J, with 17 bases in the middle. The V gene's germline CDR1 is MNHNY and CDR2 SVGAGI (reference sequence). The length of the CDR3 is 12 residues. The DNA of the CDR3 is TGTGCCAGCAGCCGCAGGCTCGCCCAGGTGTTTTTT. Translated: CASSRRLAQVFF.

This clonotype was seen a few times. V is TRBV27 and J is TRBJ2-7; D is unresolved. This CDR3 has 15 residues. CDR1 is MNHEY and CDR2 is SMNVEV in the germline V gene (reference sequence). V lost 0 bases and J lost 5, with 14 bases in between. The CDR3 here is CASSLSNTMHNEQYF. The CDR3 DNA reads as TGTGCCAGCAGTTTATCGAATACGATGCACAACGAGCAGTACTTC.

This clonotype was observed a few times. The V call is TRBV7-2, the J call TRBJ2-7; 8 bases are a match to TRBD2. The CDR3 runs to 14 residues. Trimming took 1 base from V and 4 from J; bases not matched to a gene: 3. Germline CDR1 and CDR2: SGHTA and FQGNSA. In nucleotides, the CDR3 is TGTGCCAGCAGCTTAGGACTAGCGTATTACGAGCAGTACTTC. Amino acid sequence: CASSLGLAYYEQYF.

The rearrangement links TRBV14 to TRBJ2-7; 10 nucleotides agree with TRBD1. CDR3 length: 14 amino acids. Germline loops: CDR1 SGHDN, CDR2 FVKESK. J lost 5 bases, V lost 3 bases, and 4 bases had no gene match. The CDR3 DNA is TGTGCCAGCAGCCAGAGAGACAGGGGGCACGAGCAGTACTTC. Translating gives CASSQRDRGHEQYF.

The chain uses TRBV7-3 and TRBJ2-6; D may be TRBD1 (5 bases). CDR1 and CDR2 (germline): SGHTA, FQGTGA. V lost 2 bases and J lost 3, with 8 bases in between. The CDR3 is made up of 15 amino acids. The CDR3 bases are TGTGCCAGCAGCTTAGTAGGGGATGGGGCCAACGTCCTGACTTTC. Amino acids: CASSLVGDGANVLTF. Full variable domain (outside the CDR3, taken from reference TRBV7-3 and TRBJ2-6): GAGVSQTPSNKVTEKGKYVELRCDPISGHTALYWYRQSLGQGPEFLIYFQGTGAADDSGLPNDRFFAVRPEGSVSTLKIQRTERGDSAVYLCASSLVGDGANVLTFGAGSRLTVL.

This clonotype was detected only a few times. V gene TRBV12-3 or TRBV12-4 combines with J gene TRBJ2-3; TRBD2 matches at 10 bases. This CDR3 is built from 16 residues. V shed 0 bases and J 2 bases; nucleotides not matched to a gene: 2. The CDR3 loop reads CASSLATSGNTDTQYF. CDR3 nucleotide sequence: TGTGCCAGCAGTTTAGCTACTAGCGGGAACACAGATACGCAGTATTTT.

J is TRBJ1-3 and V is TRBV6-1, with 9 bases matching TRBD1. Per the germline V gene, CDR1 is MNHNS and CDR2 is SASEGT. V shed 4 bases, J shed 3 bases, and the junction held 16 bases outside the gene matches. This CDR3 spans 19 amino acids. In DNA, the CDR3 is TGTGCCAGCAGTGCCGCCGGGACAGGGTTTGTCGAGGTTGGAAACACCATATATTTT. Translating it yields CASSAAGTGFVEVGNTIYF.

The chain recombines TRBV30 with TRBJ2-5; 11 nucleotides align to TRBD2. Looked up from germline, CDR1 is GTSNPN and CDR2 is SVGIG (reference sequence). The trim removed 3 bases at V and 4 bases at J, leaving 7 bases unmatched. This CDR3 contains 15 residues. CDR3 sequence (DNA): TGTGCCTGGAGCCCGGGACTAGCGGCGGCAGAGACCCAGTACTTC. It translates to CAWSPGLAAAETQYF.